The text below deals with one TCR beta chain. What it binds is unknown. From the 5' RACE reads, TCRdb called clonotypes with MiXCR, one entry per CDR3 protein. The sample includes about 210,000 distinct CDR3 sequences, around 30% seen only once; the top ten take around 10%. The sample belongs to a study of T-cell memory formation after mild COVID-19. General study points: The finding that pre-infection memory included some responding clones suggested that cross-reactive memory joined.

Specimen: PBMCs or a T cell subset sorted from them (not recorded which). The sequence came from an adult woman who had mild COVID-19 (a few samples of this study predate the infection). Cell type and time point are not known.

As DNA, the CDR3 is TGCAGTGCGAAGGTCTCGCAGGGGGCGAACACCGGGGAGCTGTTTTTT. Protein product: CSAKVSQGANTGELFF. The rearrangement joins TRBV20-1 to TRBJ2-2; 7 bases align to TRBD1. The CDR3 is made up of 16 amino acids. Trimming took 6 bases from V and 0 from J; bases not matched to a gene: 10. Germline lookup yields CDR1 DFQATT and CDR2 SNEGSKA (reference sequence).